This T cell receptor beta chain emerged from a study of cytomegalovirus exposure and HLA in healthy donors. Note on this clone: Its antigen remains unidentified.

The primer mix had 60 Vbeta and 13 Jbeta primers. Profiling relied on immunoSEQ multiplex PCR, and the TCRdb table lists in-frame clones only, not all of them. The sample carries about 150,000 clones, more than 70% recorded once. V lost 4 bases, J lost 3 bases, and 3 bases lay in between. This CDR3 spans 11 amino acids. The germline gives CDR1 SEHNR, CDR2 FQNEAQ (reference sequence). Study-level points and caveats: Within a later analysis, the majority of CMV-associated TCR beta chains appeared HLA-restricted. Later on, a genetic analysis was performed. It linked a missense variant in DCLRE1C with V- and J-gene trimming of TCR beta. Earlier results showed most TCR beta V segments being productive about 87% or about 30% of the time. A highly shared variant cluster was judged a likely technical artifact.

This chain connects TRBV7-9 to TRBJ2-5, with unresolved D. This TCR came from a man aged 50-59 years in good health and CMV-seropositive. The sample comprised PBMCs. CDR3 sequence: CASSSEETQYF. In DNA form, the CDR3 reads TGTGCCAGCAGCTCGGAAGAGACCCAGTACTTC.